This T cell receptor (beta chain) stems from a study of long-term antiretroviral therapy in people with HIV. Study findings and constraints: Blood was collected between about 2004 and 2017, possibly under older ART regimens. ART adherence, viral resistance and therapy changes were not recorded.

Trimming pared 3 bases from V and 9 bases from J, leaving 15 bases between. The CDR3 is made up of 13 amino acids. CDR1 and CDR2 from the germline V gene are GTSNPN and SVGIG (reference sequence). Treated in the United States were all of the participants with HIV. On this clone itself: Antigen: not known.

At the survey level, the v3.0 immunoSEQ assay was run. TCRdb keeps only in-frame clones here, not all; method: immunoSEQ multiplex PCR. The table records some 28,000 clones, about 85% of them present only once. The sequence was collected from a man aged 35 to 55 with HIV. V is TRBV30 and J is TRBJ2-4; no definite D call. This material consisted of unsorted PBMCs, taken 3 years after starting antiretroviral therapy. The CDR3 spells CAWSSPPSIIQYF. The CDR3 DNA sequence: TGTGCCTGGAGCTCCCCCCCTAGTATCATTCAGTACTTC. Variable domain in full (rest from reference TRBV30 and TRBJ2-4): SQTIHQWPATLVQPVGSPLSLECTVEGTSNPNLYWYRQAAGRGLQLLFYSVGIGQISSEVPQNLSASRPQDRQFILSSKKLLLSDSGFYLCAWSSPPSIIQYFGAGTRLSVL.